This passage covers 5 T cell receptor beta chains from one sample sequenced in a study of cytomegalovirus exposure and HLA in healthy donors. This PCR relied on a set of 60 Vbeta primers and 13 Jbeta primers. Profiling relied on immunoSEQ multiplex PCR, and the TCRdb table lists in-frame clones only, not all of them. In total, the table holds some 30,000 clones. Sequencing used PBMCs. Every receptor here comes from a female donor in good health and CMV-seronegative.

This chain uses TRBV4-2 with TRBJ2-4; D gene unclear. Germline V gives CDR1 LGHNA, CDR2 YNFKEQ. The CDR3 is 14 amino acids. The V gene lost 0 bases and the J gene lost 0 bases, with 3 bases spanning the gap. CDR3 bases: TGTGCCAGCAGCCAAGATCTAGCCAAAAACATTCAGTACTTC. The encoded protein is CASSQDLAKNIQYF.

The J gene is TRBJ2-7, the V gene TRBV12-2; the table's TRBD1 call for D was not verified on the DNA. TRBV12-2 is a pseudogene locus. The CDR3 runs 11 residues. CDR3 nucleotides: TGTGGGGACCCAGGGGGTTACGAGCAGTACTTC. Translating gives CGDPGGYEQYF.

V is TRBV7-3 and J is TRBJ2-1; D call uncertain. The CDR3 runs to 12 residues. The germline gives CDR1 SGHTA, CDR2 FQGTGA. V was pared by 5 bases and J by 4 bases, with 6 bases between. CDR3 DNA sequence: TGTGCCAGCAGCAACGGTTACAATGAGCAGTTCTTC. Protein: CASSNGYNEQFF.

J is TRBJ1-3 and V is TRBV20-1; D gene uncertain. CDR3 size: 11 residues. Per germline, CDR1 DFQATT and CDR2 SNEGSKA (reference sequence). Trimming took off 5 bases at V and 4 bases at J, with 6 bases between the two ends. The CDR3 DNA sequence: TGCAGTGCTTTATCCGGAAACACCATATATTTT. It is translated as CSALSGNTIYF.

The V call is TRBV27, the J call TRBJ2-7; D might be TRBD1 (5 bases). Germline lookup yields CDR1 MNHEY and CDR2 SMNVEV (reference sequence). V shed 2 bases and J shed 6 bases, with 8 bases lying between them. The CDR3 spans 12 residues. The CDR3 DNA follows: TGTGCCAGCAGTTTACAGGGTGGCGAGCAGTACTTC. This encodes CASSLQGGEQYF.